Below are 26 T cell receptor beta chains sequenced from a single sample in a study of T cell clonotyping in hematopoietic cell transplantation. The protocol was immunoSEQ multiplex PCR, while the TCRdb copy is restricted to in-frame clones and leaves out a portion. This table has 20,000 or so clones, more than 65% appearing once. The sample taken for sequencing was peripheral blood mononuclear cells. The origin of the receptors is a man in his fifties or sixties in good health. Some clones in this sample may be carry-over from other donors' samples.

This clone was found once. In DNA form, the CDR3 reads TGTGCCACCAGCAGAGATTTTGGGTACGAGCAGTACTTC. Translated, it gives CATSRDFGYEQYF. The chain recombines TRBV15 with TRBJ2-7; D is unclear. Looked up from germline, CDR1 is LNHNV and CDR2 is YYDKDF (reference sequence). The CDR3 is 13 amino acids. V was cut by 0 bases and J by 4 bases, with 7 bases left in between.

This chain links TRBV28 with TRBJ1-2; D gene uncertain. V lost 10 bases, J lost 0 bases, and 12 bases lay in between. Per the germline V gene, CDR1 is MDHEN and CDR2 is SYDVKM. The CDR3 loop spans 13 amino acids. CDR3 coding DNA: TGTGCCACTGAGGAGGAGACTAACTATGGCTACACCTTC. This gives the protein CATEEETNYGYTF.

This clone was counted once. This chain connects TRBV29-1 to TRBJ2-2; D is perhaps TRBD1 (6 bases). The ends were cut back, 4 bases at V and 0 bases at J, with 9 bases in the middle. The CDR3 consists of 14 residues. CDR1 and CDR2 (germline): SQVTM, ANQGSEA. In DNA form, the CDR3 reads TGCAGCGTTGTAACAGGGTCGAACACCGGGGAGCTGTTTTTT. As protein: CSVVTGSNTGELFF.

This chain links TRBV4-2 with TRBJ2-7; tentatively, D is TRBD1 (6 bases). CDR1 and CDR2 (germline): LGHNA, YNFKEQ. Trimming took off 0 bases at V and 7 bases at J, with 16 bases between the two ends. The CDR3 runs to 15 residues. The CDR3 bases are TGTGCCAGCAGCCAAGATCATAGAGGGGGAAGGGAGCAGTACTTC. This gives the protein CASSQDHRGGREQYF.

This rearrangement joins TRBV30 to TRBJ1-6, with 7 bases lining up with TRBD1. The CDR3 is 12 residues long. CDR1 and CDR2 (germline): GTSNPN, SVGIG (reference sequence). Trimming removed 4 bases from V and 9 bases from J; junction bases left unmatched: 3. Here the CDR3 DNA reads TGTGCCTGGAAGGGGGCTCCTTCACCCCTCCACTTT. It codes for CAWKGAPSPLHF.

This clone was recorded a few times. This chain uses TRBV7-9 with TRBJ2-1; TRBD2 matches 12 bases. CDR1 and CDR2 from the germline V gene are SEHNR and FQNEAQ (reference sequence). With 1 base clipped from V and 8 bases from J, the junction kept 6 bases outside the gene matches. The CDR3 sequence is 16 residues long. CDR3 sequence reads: CASSLVEASGRDEQFF. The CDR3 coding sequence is TGTGCCAGCAGCTTAGTGGAAGCTAGCGGGAGGGATGAGCAGTTCTTC.

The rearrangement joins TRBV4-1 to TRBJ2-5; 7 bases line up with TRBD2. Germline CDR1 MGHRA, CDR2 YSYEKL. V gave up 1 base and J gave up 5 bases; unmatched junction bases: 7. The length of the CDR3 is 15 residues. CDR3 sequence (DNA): TGCGCCAGCAGCCAAGGGGTAGCGGGCGGTGAGACCCAGTACTTC. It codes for CASSQGVAGGETQYF.

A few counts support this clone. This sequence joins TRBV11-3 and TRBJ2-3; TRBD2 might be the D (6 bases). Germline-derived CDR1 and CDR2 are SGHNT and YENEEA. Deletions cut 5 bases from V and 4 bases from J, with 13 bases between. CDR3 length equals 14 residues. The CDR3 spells CASSQAPSADTQYF. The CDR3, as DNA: TGTGCCAGCAGCCAAGCTCCTAGCGCAGATACGCAGTATTTT.

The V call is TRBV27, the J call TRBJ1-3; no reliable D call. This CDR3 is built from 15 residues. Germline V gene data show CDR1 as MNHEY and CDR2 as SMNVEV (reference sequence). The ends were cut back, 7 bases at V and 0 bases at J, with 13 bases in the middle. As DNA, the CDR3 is TGTGCCAGCAAGTCCGCGGCTTACTCTGGAAACACCATATATTTT. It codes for CASKSAAYSGNTIYF.

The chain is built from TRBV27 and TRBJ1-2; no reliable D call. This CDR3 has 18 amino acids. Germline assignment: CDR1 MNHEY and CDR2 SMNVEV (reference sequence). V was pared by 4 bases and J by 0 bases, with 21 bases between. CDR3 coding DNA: TGTGCCAGCAGTTCGTTTAGTAACGGGGATCCACCTAACTATGGCTACACCTTC. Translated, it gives CASSSFSNGDPPNYGYTF.

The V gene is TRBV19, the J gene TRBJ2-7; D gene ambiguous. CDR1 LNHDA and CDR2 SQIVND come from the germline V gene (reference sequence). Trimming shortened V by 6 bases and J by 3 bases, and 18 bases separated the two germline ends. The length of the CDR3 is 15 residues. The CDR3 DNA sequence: TGTGCCAGTAGATTAAGGGCCCGAGAAGGCTACGAGCAGTACTTC. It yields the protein CASRLRAREGYEQYF.

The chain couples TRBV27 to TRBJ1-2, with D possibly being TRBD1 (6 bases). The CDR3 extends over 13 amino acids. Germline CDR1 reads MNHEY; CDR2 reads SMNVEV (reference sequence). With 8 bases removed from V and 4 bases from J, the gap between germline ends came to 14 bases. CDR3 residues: CASRETGTYGYTF. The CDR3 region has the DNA TGTGCCAGCCGAGAGACAGGAACCTATGGCTACACCTTC.

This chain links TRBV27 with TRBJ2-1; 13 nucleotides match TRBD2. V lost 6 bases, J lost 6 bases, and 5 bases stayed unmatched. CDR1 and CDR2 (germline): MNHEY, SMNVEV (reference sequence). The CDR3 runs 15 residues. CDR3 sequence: CASSSGTSGVNEQFF. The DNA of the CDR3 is TGTGCCAGCAGCTCCGGGACTAGCGGGGTCAATGAGCAGTTCTTC.

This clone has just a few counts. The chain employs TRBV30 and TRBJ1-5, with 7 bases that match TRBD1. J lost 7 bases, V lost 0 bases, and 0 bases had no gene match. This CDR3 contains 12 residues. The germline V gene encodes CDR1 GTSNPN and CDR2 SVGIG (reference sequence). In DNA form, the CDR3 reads TGTGCCTGGAGTGTACAGGGGCAGCCCCAGCATTTT. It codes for CAWSVQGQPQHF.

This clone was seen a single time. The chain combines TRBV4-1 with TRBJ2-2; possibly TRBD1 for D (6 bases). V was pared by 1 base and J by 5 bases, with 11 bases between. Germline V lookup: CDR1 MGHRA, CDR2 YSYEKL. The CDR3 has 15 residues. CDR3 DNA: TGCGCCAGCAGCCAAGCGGCCAGGGGTACCGGGGAGCTGTTTTTT. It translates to CASSQAARGTGELFF.

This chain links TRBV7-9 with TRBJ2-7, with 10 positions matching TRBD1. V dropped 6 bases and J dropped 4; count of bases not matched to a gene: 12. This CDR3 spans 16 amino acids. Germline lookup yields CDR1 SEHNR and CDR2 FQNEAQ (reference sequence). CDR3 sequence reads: CASRSTTGQGTYEQYF. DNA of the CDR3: TGTGCCAGCAGATCCACAACGGGACAGGGGACTTACGAGCAGTACTTC.

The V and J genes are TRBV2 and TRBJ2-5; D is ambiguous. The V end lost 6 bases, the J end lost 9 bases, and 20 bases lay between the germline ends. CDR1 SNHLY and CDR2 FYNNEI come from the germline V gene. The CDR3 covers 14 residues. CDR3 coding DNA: TGTGCCAGCAGGGACGGCTCGGACGGAGTGGCCCAGTACTTC. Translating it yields CASRDGSDGVAQYF.

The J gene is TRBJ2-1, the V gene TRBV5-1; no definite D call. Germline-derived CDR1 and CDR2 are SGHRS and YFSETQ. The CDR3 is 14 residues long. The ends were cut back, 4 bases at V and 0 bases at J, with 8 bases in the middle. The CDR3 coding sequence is TGCGCCAGCAGCGGCTCGAGCTCCTACAATGAGCAGTTCTTC. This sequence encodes CASSGSSSYNEQFF.

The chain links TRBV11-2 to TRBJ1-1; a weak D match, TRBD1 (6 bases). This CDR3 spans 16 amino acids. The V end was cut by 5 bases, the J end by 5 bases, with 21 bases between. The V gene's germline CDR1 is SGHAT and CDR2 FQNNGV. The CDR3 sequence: CASSRGGEGELTEAFF. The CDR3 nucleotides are TGTGCCAGCAGCCGTGGGGGTGAGGGGGAATTGACTGAAGCTTTCTTT.

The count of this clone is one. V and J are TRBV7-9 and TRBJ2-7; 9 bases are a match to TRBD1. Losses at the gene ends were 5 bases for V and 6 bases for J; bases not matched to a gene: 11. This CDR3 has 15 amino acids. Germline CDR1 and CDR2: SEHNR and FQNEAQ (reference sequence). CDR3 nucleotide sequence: TGTGCCAGCAGCGCGGGACAGGGTGAGCTCTCCGAGCAGTACTTC. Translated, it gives CASSAGQGELSEQYF.

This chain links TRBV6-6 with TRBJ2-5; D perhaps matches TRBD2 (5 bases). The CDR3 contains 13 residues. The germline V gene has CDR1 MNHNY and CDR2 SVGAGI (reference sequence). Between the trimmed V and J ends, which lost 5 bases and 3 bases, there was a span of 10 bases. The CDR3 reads CASSPGLEETQYF. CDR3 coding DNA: TGTGCCAGCAGTCCCGGACTCGAAGAGACCCAGTACTTC.

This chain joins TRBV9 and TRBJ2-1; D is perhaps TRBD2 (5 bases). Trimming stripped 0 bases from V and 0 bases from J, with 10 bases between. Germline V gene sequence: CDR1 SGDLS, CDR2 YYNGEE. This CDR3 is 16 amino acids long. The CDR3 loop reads CASSVGGGLSYNEQFF. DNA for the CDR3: TGTGCCAGCAGCGTAGGTGGCGGACTCTCCTACAATGAGCAGTTCTTC.

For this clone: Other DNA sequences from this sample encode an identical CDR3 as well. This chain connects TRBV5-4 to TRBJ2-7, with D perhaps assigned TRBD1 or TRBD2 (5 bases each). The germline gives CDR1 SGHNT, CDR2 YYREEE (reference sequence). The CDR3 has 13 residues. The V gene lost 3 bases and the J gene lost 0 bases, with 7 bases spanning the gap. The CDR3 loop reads CASSWDGSYEQYF. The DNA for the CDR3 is TGTGCCAGCAGCTGGGACGGCTCCTACGAGCAGTACTTC.

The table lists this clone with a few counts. The CDR3 DNA reads TGTGCCTGGAGTTTACCCCCGTATCAGCCCCAGCATTTT. It translates to CAWSLPPYQPQHF. The chain employs TRBV30 and TRBJ1-5; D remains ambiguous. The CDR3 is 13 amino acids. V lost 2 bases and J lost 5, with 10 bases in between. Germline values: CDR1 GTSNPN, CDR2 SVGIG (reference sequence).

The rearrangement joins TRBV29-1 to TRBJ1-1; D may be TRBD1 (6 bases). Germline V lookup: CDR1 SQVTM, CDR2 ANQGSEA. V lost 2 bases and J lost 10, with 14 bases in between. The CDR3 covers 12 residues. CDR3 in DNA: TGCAGCGTTGAATTAGAACAGGGAGGAGCTTTCTTT. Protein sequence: CSVELEQGGAFF.

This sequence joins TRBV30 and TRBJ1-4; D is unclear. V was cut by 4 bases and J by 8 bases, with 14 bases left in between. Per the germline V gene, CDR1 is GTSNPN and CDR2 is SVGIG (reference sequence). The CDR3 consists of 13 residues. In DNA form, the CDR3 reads TGTGCCTGGACTCTACCTAGCCGGGAAAAACTGTTTTTT. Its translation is CAWTLPSREKLFF.